This passage covers 12 T cell receptor beta chains from one sample sequenced in a study of cytomegalovirus exposure and HLA in healthy donors. The PCR made use of 60 Vbeta and 13 Jbeta primers. Some clones are missing from TCRdb's copy, which holds only in-frame ones; the method was immunoSEQ multiplex PCR. The repertoire holds about 100,000 clones, 65% to 80% seen once, with more than 9% in the top ten. Sequencing used PBMCs. The receptors were gathered from a man in his forties or fifties in good health and CMV-seronegative.

The chain carries TRBV5-1 and TRBJ1-2; 7 bases fit TRBD1. Germline V gene lookup returns CDR1 SGHRS and CDR2 YFSETQ. There are 13 residues in the CDR3. The J segment lost 6 bases and the V segment lost 9 bases, leaving 11 bases of the junction unmatched. CDR3 protein: CATRQGERDGYTF. The CDR3 DNA sequence: TGCGCCACCCGACAGGGAGAAAGGGATGGCTACACCTTC.

This clone was counted only a few times. This likely reflects a read error, since a far larger clone is one base away. The conserved closing phenylalanine or tryptophan is absent in this CDR3, likely reflecting a read error. The chain links TRBV4-3 to TRBJ2-7; 9 bases are shared with TRBD2. This CDR3 contains 18 residues. With V trimmed by 2 bases and J by 3 bases, 14 bases remained unmatched. From germline, CDR1 is LGHNA and CDR2 YSLEER. The CDR3 sequence is CASSQSVLAGGGYYEQYL. The DNA of the CDR3 is TGCGCCAGCAGCCAATCAGTCCTTGCGGGAGGGGGGTACTACGAGCAGTACCTC.

The chain carries TRBV2 and TRBJ1-5; D uncertain. Trimming cost V 6 bases and J 0 bases, with 15 bases left between them. Germline loops: CDR1 SNHLY, CDR2 FYNNEI. The length of the CDR3 is 16 residues. The CDR3 nucleotides read TGTGCCAGCAGAGGAGCGGTGGGATATAGCAATCAGCCCCAGCATTTT. As protein: CASRGAVGYSNQPQHF.

CDR3 nucleotide sequence: TGTGCCAGCAGTTTTCCGGGGGGCTCCTACAATGAGCAGTTCTTC. This translates into CASSFPGGSYNEQFF. V gene TRBV28 combines with J gene TRBJ2-1, with 7 bases aligning to TRBD2. After removal of 3 bases from V and 0 bases from J, the junction contained 2 bases not matched to a gene. This CDR3 is 15 amino acids long. Germline CDR1 MDHEN, CDR2 SYDVKM.

This clone was seen a single time. V gene TRBV28 combines with J gene TRBJ2-1, with 9 bases matching TRBD2. From germline, CDR1 is MDHEN and CDR2 SYDVKM. Trimming cost V 5 bases and J 2 bases; bases outside gene matches: 4. The CDR3 totals 15 residues. This CDR3 reads CASSGAGGAYNEQFF. The CDR3 DNA reads as TGTGCCAGCAGTGGGGCGGGGGGGGCCTACAATGAGCAGTTCTTC.

This clone was observed a single time. The CDR3 nucleotides are TGTGCCATCAGTGGCACTAGCGCCGATACGCAGTATTTT. Protein sequence: CAISGTSADTQYF. The chain recombines TRBV10-3 with TRBJ2-3; 7 positions agree with TRBD2. J was trimmed by 6 bases and V by 4 bases; bases with no gene match: 4. Germline CDR1 ENHRY, CDR2 SYGVKD. The CDR3 loop spans 13 amino acids.

The rearrangement joins TRBV27 to TRBJ1-5; TRBD1 might be the D (5 bases). The CDR3 is 15 residues long. V was pared by 2 bases and J by 3 bases, with 11 bases between. CDR1 is MNHEY, CDR2 SMNVEV, per germline (reference sequence). The CDR3 spells CASSLAWGLNQPQHF. For the CDR3, the DNA is TGTGCCAGCAGTTTAGCGTGGGGCCTCAATCAGCCCCAGCATTTT.

Notes on this clone: Other DNA sequences of this sample code for an identical CDR3. This chain joins TRBV27 and TRBJ1-6; D is perhaps TRBD1 (5 bases). Between the trimmed V and J ends, which lost 6 bases and 7 bases, there was a span of 16 bases. The germline V gene has CDR1 MNHEY and CDR2 SMNVEV (reference sequence). The CDR3 is made up of 15 amino acids. CDR3 amino acids: CASSLRTGGNSPLHF. DNA for the CDR3: TGTGCCAGCAGCCTAAGGACGGGGGGGAATTCACCCCTCCACTTT.

The chain links TRBV7-2 to TRBJ1-2, with 7 bases identical to TRBD1. Germline V CDR1 and CDR2: SGHTA, FQGNSA. The CDR3 totals 15 residues. Losses at the gene ends were 1 base for V and 5 bases for J; bases not matched to a gene: 7. The CDR3 loop is CASSLDYRGQYGYTF. The CDR3 DNA sequence: TGTGCCAGCAGCTTAGATTACAGGGGCCAGTATGGCTACACCTTC.

The V gene is TRBV10-2, the J gene TRBJ2-3, with 8 bases identical to TRBD2. V was pared by 7 bases and J by 2 bases, with 5 bases of the junction left unmatched. In germline, CDR1 is WSHSY, CDR2 SAAADI. The CDR3 contains 14 residues. The CDR3 coding sequence is TGCGCCAGCACGGGGGGGAAACCCACAGATACGCAGTATTTT. This gives the protein CASTGGKPTDTQYF.

This clone turned up a few times. The chain has TRBV13 and TRBJ1-6; a weak D match, TRBD1 (6 bases). Germline assignment: CDR1 PRHDT and CDR2 FYEKMQ (reference sequence). The CDR3 covers 14 residues. The germline V and J ends were trimmed by 0 bases and 10 bases, with 10 bases remaining between them. The CDR3 loop is CASSLGGGLSPLHF. CDR3 nucleotide sequence: TGTGCCAGCAGCTTAGGTGGGGGCCTCTCACCCCTCCACTTT.

The J gene is TRBJ2-3, the V gene TRBV6-4; D is ambiguous. From germline, CDR1 is MRHNA and CDR2 SNTAGT. CDR3 length equals 15 residues. Trimming left V 4 bases short and J 2 bases short, with 13 bases between. Written as DNA, the CDR3 is TGTGCCAGCAGTGTTGGAGCGCTACCCACAGATACGCAGTATTTT. Protein product: CASSVGALPTDTQYF.